The present TCR beta chain was sequenced within a study of T cell repertoires in cytomegalovirus infection. Broader study findings: CMV-specific HLA-C-restricted TCR beta clonotypes dominated the ex vivo response.

This CDR3 is 16 amino acids long. Per the germline V gene, CDR1 is SGHTA and CDR2 is FQGTGA. Trimming left V 2 bases short and J 0 bases short, with 11 bases between. This clonotype was seen ten or more times. Its matching antigen is unknown. TCRdb processed the reads anew with MiXCR; each CDR3 protein has one entry. This table has more than 90,000 distinct CDR3 sequences, around a tenth appearing once. The receptor comes from a human donor in good health (CMV status not recorded). Some clones in this sample may be carry-over from other donors' samples. The rearrangement uses TRBV7-3 and TRBJ2-1, with unresolved D. Sequencing was done on a sample of PBMCs, sequenced either directly or after in vitro stimulation (not recorded which). The CDR3 protein is CASSLFPATSYNEQFF. The CDR3, as DNA: TGTGCCAGCAGCTTATTCCCAGCTACCTCCTACAATGAGCAGTTCTTC.